This T cell receptor beta chain derives from a study of blood T cell repertoires in COVID-19. Study information: Donors in the United States, Italy and Spain gave samples during acute or convalescent COVID-19. The analysed material was cDNA or gDNA that came from T cells, B-cell-depleted T cells, or PBMCs.

Original analysis: From reference gene primer amplification, estimates of nucleated cell counts were derived. Clones were read by immunoSEQ multiplex PCR, and TCRdb kept only the in-frame ones, dropping some. The DNA gave D and trimming, while V, J and clone size come from that table. The sample holds fewer than 250,000 clones, approximately 87% seen once. Germline values: CDR1 SGHTA, CDR2 FQGNSA. Trimming at V came to 4 bases and at J to 7 bases, leaving 4 bases not matched to a gene. The CDR3 contains 13 residues. Sequencing input: peripheral blood. The sequence was collected from a woman in her seventies with active or convalescent COVID-19. The V call is TRBV7-2, the J call TRBJ1-2; 9 bases match TRBD1. DNA of the CDR3: TGTGCCAGCAGCTCGGGGACAGGGAGTGGCTACACCTTC. This gives the protein CASSSGTGSGYTF.